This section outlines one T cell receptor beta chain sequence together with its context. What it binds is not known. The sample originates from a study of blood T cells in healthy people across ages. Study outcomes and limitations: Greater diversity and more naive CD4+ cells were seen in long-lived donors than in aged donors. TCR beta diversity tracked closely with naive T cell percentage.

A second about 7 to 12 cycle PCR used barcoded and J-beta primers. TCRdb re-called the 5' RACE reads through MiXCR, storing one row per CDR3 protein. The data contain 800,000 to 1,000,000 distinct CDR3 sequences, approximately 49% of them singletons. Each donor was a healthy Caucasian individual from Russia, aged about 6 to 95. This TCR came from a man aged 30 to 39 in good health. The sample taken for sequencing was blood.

Here the CDR3 reads CASSRTGGGSGANVLTF. CDR3 DNA sequence: TGTGCCAGCAGTCGAACAGGGGGGGGATCTGGGGCCAACGTCCTGACTTTC. The chain joins TRBV5-6 to TRBJ2-6; the D gene is possibly TRBD1 (8 bases). V was clipped by 5 bases and J by 1 base, with 16 bases between them. CDR1 is SGHDT and CDR2 is YYEEEE in the germline V gene. This CDR3 region has 17 residues.